The entry that follows covers one T cell receptor beta chain sequence. This specimen comes from a study of cytomegalovirus exposure and HLA in healthy donors. Study in general: A subsequent analysis stated that the roughly 120 validation repertoires were run on the same platform as the 600 to 750 first-cohort repertoires.

CDR3 length equals 15 residues. Trimming pared 5 bases from V and 4 bases from J, leaving 17 bases between. The germline V gene encodes CDR1 SNHLY and CDR2 FYNNEI. Generated by immunoSEQ multiplex PCR, the TCRdb table keeps only in-frame clones and is missing some. This repertoire shows about 160,000 clones, just under 90% found once; its top ten account for 4.2%. Sequenced: PBMCs. This receptor was obtained from a young man in good health and CMV-seropositive. The V gene is TRBV2, the J gene TRBJ1-1; D is perhaps TRBD1 (6 bases). Written as DNA, the CDR3 is TGTGCCAGCAGTACCCGGGGGGGGCGGGGCACTGAAGCTTTCTTT. Encoded protein: CASSTRGGRGTEAFF.